These 17 T cell receptor beta chains came from one sample sequenced in a study of patients and donors after allogeneic stem cell transplantation. TCRdb itself ran the RT-PCR reads through MiXCR, one entry per CDR3 protein. The table lists about 89,000 distinct CDR3 sequences, around 46% of them singletons. The sample was blood, either unsorted or a sorted T cell fraction (not recorded which). Source of these receptors: a human donor who was either an allogeneic HSCT recipient or a stem cell or donor lymphocyte infusion donor (not recorded which). It is not recorded whose cells these are; they may come from a transplant donor.

This sequence joins TRBV29-1 and TRBJ1-1, with a weak D call TRBD1 (5 bases). V was clipped by 7 bases and J by 6 bases, with 18 bases between them. The CDR3 covers 13 residues. Germline CDR1 and CDR2: SQVTM and ANQGSEA. The CDR3 DNA sequence: TGCAGCGCCACGGGACCTCTGGGCGCTGAAGCTTTCTTT. This encodes CSATGPLGAEAFF.

The J gene is TRBJ1-2, the V gene TRBV9; D possibly corresponds to TRBD1 (5 bases). CDR1 is SGDLS, CDR2 YYNGEE, per germline. This CDR3 has 18 amino acids. Trimming took 1 base from V and 0 from J, leaving 19 bases between them. As DNA, the CDR3 is TGTGCCAGCAGCGTACAACCTTCGCCGGGGCTGACTAACTATGGCTACACCTTC. Translation gives CASSVQPSPGLTNYGYTF.

The V and J genes are TRBV5-1 and TRBJ1-1; TRBD1 aligns across 7 bases. Per the germline V gene, CDR1 is SGHRS and CDR2 is YFSETQ. The trim removed 4 bases at V and 1 base at J, leaving 4 bases unmatched. This CDR3 spans 14 amino acids. The CDR3 DNA reads as TGCGCCAGCAGCGGACGGACAGGGAACACTGAAGCTTTCTTT. This codes for CASSGRTGNTEAFF.

The V call is TRBV3-1, the J call TRBJ1-1; TRBD1 matches at 9 bases. The CDR3 is made up of 14 amino acids. Germline trimming cut 2 bases from V and 5 bases from J; bases unmatched to any gene: 3. Germline V gene data show CDR1 as LGHDT and CDR2 as YNNKEL (reference sequence). The CDR3 sequence: CASSQLTGGTEAFF. CDR3 DNA sequence: TGTGCCAGCAGCCAACTGACAGGGGGAACTGAAGCTTTCTTT.

There are a few counts of this clonotype. The CDR3 region has the DNA TGCGCCAGCAGCCAGGCTAGGGGGCTTGGCAATCAGCCCCAGCATTTT. Translation gives CASSQARGLGNQPQHF. The chain carries TRBV4-3 and TRBJ1-5; TRBD1 matches at 7 bases. The germline V gene has CDR1 LGHNA and CDR2 YSLEER. V lost 3 bases, J lost 2 bases, and 7 bases stayed unmatched. The CDR3 is made up of 16 amino acids.

The rearrangement uses TRBV6-2 or TRBV6-3 and TRBJ2-3; 11 bases agree with TRBD2. This CDR3 has 17 residues. Germline values: CDR1 MNHEY, CDR2 SVGEGT. V trimming: 6 bases; J trimming: 4 bases; junction bases outside the gene matches: 12. The DNA for the CDR3 is TGTGCCAGCAGCACCGGCGGGACTAGCGGCATCTCAGATACGCAGTATTTT. Translating it yields CASSTGGTSGISDTQYF.

This chain's CDR3 is CASSLTGLGGTEAFF. The CDR3 DNA reads TGCGCCAGCAGCTTGACGGGACTGGGGGGAACTGAAGCTTTCTTT. The genes are TRBV5-1 and TRBJ1-1; TRBD1 might be the D (5 bases). The CDR3 contains 15 residues. Germline CDR1 and CDR2: SGHRS and YFSETQ. Trimming stripped 1 base from V and 5 bases from J, with 15 bases between.

This clonotype was detected only a few times. The chain is built from TRBV12-3 or TRBV12-4 and TRBJ1-1; TRBD1 might be the D (5 bases). V lost 3 bases, J lost 7 bases, and 21 bases lay in between. The CDR3 has 16 amino acids. The chain's CDR3 is CASSLGLEGPQGEAFF. In DNA form, the CDR3 reads TGTGCCAGCAGTTTGGGGTTGGAAGGGCCTCAGGGTGAAGCTTTCTTT.

This chain joins TRBV6-5 and TRBJ2-5, with D possibly TRBD1 on 6 matching bases. Germline-derived CDR1 and CDR2 are MNHEY and SVGAGI. The CDR3 has 13 residues. V lost 10 bases to trimming and J lost 1 base, with 13 bases between them. CDR3 in DNA: TGTGCCACCGGACAGCCATTCCAAGAGACCCAGTACTTC. Its protein is CATGQPFQETQYF.

This clonotype was counted between two and nine times. The chain uses TRBV12-3 or TRBV12-4 and TRBJ1-1; a possible D gene is TRBD1 (6 bases). CDR3 size: 12 residues. V dropped 3 bases and J dropped 9 bases, with 11 bases sitting between them. CDR3 region: CASSFGGRQAFF. CDR3 nucleotides: TGTGCCAGCAGTTTCGGGGGCCGACAAGCTTTCTTT.

V gene TRBV28 combines with J gene TRBJ1-1; D is uncertain. The CDR3 consists of 15 residues. Looked up from germline, CDR1 is MDHEN and CDR2 is SYDVKM. With 2 bases removed from V and 0 bases from J, the gap between germline ends came to 10 bases. CDR3 protein: CASSLSPALNTEAFF. CDR3 bases: TGTGCCAGCAGTTTAAGTCCGGCTTTGAACACTGAAGCTTTCTTT.

V and J are TRBV12-3 or TRBV12-4 and TRBJ1-2; 9 nucleotides line up with TRBD1. This CDR3 has 13 amino acids. J lost 8 bases, V lost 4 bases, and 5 bases had no gene match. CDR3 bases: TGTGCCAGCAGTTCGTCGACAGGGGGAGGCTACACCTTC. Translation gives CASSSSTGGGYTF.

This chain uses TRBV4-1 with TRBJ1-1; D not certain. Germline values: CDR1 MGHRA, CDR2 YSYEKL. V was cut by 1 base and J by 11 bases, with 11 bases left in between. The CDR3 is 12 amino acids. CDR3 protein: CASSQVNSEAFF. The CDR3 DNA is TGCGCCAGCAGCCAAGTAAATTCCGAGGCTTTCTTT.

The J gene is TRBJ1-2, the V gene TRBV4-1; 7 bases fit TRBD1. The CDR3 extends over 15 amino acids. Germline V CDR1 and CDR2: MGHRA, YSYEKL. The junction had 4 bases not matched to a gene; V was cut back by 1 base and J by 2 bases. The CDR3 sequence is CASSQVRDRNYGYTF. CDR3 nucleotide sequence: TGCGCCAGCAGCCAAGTCCGGGACAGAAACTATGGCTACACCTTC.

This chain joins TRBV20-1 and TRBJ1-4; 10 bases line up with TRBD1. Unmatched junction bases numbered 5, after V lost 5 bases and J lost 8 bases. The CDR3 totals 13 residues. Per the germline V gene, CDR1 is DFQATT and CDR2 is SNEGSKA (reference sequence). The CDR3 coding sequence is TGCAGTGCTGAGACAGGGGGCAGGGAAAAACTGTTTTTT. This translates into CSAETGGREKLFF.

The chain carries TRBV29-1 and TRBJ2-5, with 13 bases identical to TRBD2. Germline CDR1 reads SQVTM; CDR2 reads ANQGSEA. CDR3 length equals 17 residues. V gave up 3 bases and J gave up 4 bases; unmatched junction bases: 11. The CDR3: CSVDPVGLAGAGETQYF. CDR3 nucleotides: TGCAGCGTTGACCCCGTCGGACTAGCGGGAGCGGGAGAGACCCAGTACTTC.

This clonotype was seen just once. The rearrangement links TRBV14 to TRBJ2-7; D is unresolved. The V gene's germline CDR1 is SGHDN and CDR2 FVKESK. The CDR3 runs to 16 residues. V shed 3 bases and J shed 4 bases, with 19 bases lying between them. CDR3 sequence reads: CASSHKPRSHLYEQYF. DNA of the CDR3: TGTGCCAGCAGCCACAAACCTCGGTCTCACCTTTACGAGCAGTACTTC.